The T cell receptor beta chain described here comes from a study of T cell repertoires in cytomegalovirus infection. Study findings and constraints: What dominated the ex vivo response were HLA-C-restricted CMV-specific TCR beta clonotypes.

TCRdb reprocessed the reads with MiXCR, giving one entry per CDR3 protein. The sample holds some 70,000 distinct CDR3 sequences; 20% to 25% are singletons and the top ten take around 77%. CDR1 is SGHRS, CDR2 YFSETQ, per germline. The CDR3 is made up of 13 amino acids. With respect to this clonotype: Antigen unknown. Germline is not matched at one junction end, which may reflect a read error.

The source of this sequence is a human donor in good health (CMV status not recorded). Some clones in this sample may be carry-over from other donors' samples. The chain uses TRBV5-1 and TRBJ2-7; D may match TRBD1 or TRBD2 (5 bases each). Source material: PBMCs, sequenced either directly or after in vitro stimulation (not recorded which). The CDR3 nucleotides read TGCGCCAGCAGCTCCGAGTATGGGGACGAGCAGCACTTC. This gives the protein CASSSEYGDEQHF.